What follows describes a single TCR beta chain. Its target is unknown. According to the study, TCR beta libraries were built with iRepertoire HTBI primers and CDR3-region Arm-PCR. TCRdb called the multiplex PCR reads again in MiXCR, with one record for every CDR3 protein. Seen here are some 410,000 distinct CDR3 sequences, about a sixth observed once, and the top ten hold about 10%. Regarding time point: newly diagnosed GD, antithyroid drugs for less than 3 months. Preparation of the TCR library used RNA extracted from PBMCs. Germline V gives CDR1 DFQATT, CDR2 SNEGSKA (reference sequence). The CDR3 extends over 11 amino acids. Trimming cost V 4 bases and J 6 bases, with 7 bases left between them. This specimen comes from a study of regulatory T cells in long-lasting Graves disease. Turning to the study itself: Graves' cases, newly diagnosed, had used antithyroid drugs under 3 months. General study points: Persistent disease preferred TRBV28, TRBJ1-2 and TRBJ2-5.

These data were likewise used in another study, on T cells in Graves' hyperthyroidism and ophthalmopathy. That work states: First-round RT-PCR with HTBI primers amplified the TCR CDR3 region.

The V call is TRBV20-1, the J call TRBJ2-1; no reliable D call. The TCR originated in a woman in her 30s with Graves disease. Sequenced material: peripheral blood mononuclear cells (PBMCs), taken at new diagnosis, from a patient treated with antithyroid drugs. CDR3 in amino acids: CSATRLNEQFF. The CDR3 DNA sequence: TGCAGTGCTACCAGACTCAATGAGCAGTTCTTC.